Listed here are 4 T cell receptor beta chains from one sample, sequenced in a study of T cell clones after liver transplantation. TCRdb keeps only in-frame clones here, not all; method: immunoSEQ multiplex PCR. The sample contains 50,000 or so clones, 70% to 75% of which appear only once. The source material was CD4+ T cells from blood, sampled approximately 52 months after liver transplant. Receptors originate from a human patient who received a liver transplant. Some of the T cells may derive from the graft donor.

This chain connects TRBV6-1 to TRBJ1-2; unclear D gene. The germline V gene encodes CDR1 MNHNS and CDR2 SASEGT. Trimming shortened V by 2 bases and J by 4 bases, and 5 bases separated the two germline ends. The CDR3 has 12 amino acids. The CDR3: CASSERTYGYTF. Here the CDR3 DNA reads TGTGCCAGCAGTGAACGAACCTATGGCTACACCTTC.

This chain links TRBV11-2 with TRBJ2-1; 13 bases line up with TRBD2. This CDR3 contains 15 residues. Germline CDR1 reads SGHAT; CDR2 reads FQNNGV. The V gene end was trimmed by 8 bases and the J gene end by 7 bases; junction bases not matched to a gene: 8. CDR3 DNA: TGTGCCAGCCGGCGGACTAGCGGGGGTTGGAATGAGCAGTTCTTC. It specifies CASRRTSGGWNEQFF.

The chain links TRBV6-5 to TRBJ1-6, with D perhaps matching TRBD1 (5 bases). The ends were cut back, 0 bases at V and 10 bases at J, with 10 bases in the middle. The V gene's germline CDR1 is MNHEY and CDR2 SVGAGI. The CDR3 covers 14 residues. CDR3 sequence: CASSYSGDASPLHF. As DNA, the CDR3 is TGTGCCAGCAGTTACTCCGGGGACGCCTCACCCCTCCACTTT.

This chain uses TRBV7-2 with TRBJ1-2, with unresolved D. From germline, CDR1 is SGHTA and CDR2 FQGNSA. V was pared by 7 bases and J by 5 bases, with 23 bases between. CDR3 length equals 16 residues. The CDR3 DNA reads as TGTGCCAGCACCTCGTCCTATACAGCCCCAGGATATGGCTACACCTTC. Translated: CASTSSYTAPGYGYTF.